Below are 15 T cell receptor beta chains sequenced from a single sample in a study of cytotoxic CD8 clonotypes in ibrutinib-treated CLL. Sequencing used immunoSEQ multiplex PCR; TCRdb keeps in-frame clones, though not all of them. Among approximately 70,000 clones, 75% to 85% were seen once, and the ten largest hold roughly 7.5%. The source material was PBMCs, sampled at disease progression, from a patient treated with ibrutinib. The source of these receptors is a human donor with chronic lymphocytic leukemia.

V gene TRBV4-2 combines with J gene TRBJ2-1; D remains ambiguous. The length of the CDR3 is 16 residues. The germline gives CDR1 LGHNA, CDR2 YNFKEQ. V was shortened by 0 bases and J by 4 bases, with 13 bases between the two germline ends. CDR3 in DNA: TGTGCCAGCAGCCAAGATCATGGGCTGGGATACAATGAGCAGTTCTTC. It is translated as CASSQDHGLGYNEQFF.

J is TRBJ2-7 and V is TRBV10-3; D might be TRBD2 (6 bases). Germline V gene data show CDR1 as ENHRY and CDR2 as SYGVKD. Trimming took off 8 bases at V and 2 bases at J, with 13 bases between the two ends. The CDR3 totals 13 residues. For the CDR3, the DNA is TGTGCCATCGGGGCTAGCGTAGCCTACGAGCAGTACTTC. Protein: CAIGASVAYEQYF.

The rearrangement links TRBV4-1 to TRBJ1-1; D call uncertain. V was cut by 2 bases and J by 6 bases, with 10 bases left in between. Germline V CDR1 and CDR2: MGHRA, YSYEKL. The CDR3 has 13 amino acids. The CDR3 coding sequence is TGCGCCAGCAGCCAACTTCAGGACTCTGAAGCTTTCTTT. Translated, it gives CASSQLQDSEAFF.

The V and J genes are TRBV5-6 and TRBJ2-5; D may be TRBD2 (6 bases). Germline V gene lookup returns CDR1 SGHDT and CDR2 YYEEEE. Trimming left V 1 base short and J 4 bases short, with 20 bases between. The CDR3 has 17 amino acids. The CDR3 loop reads CASSLREVGGGRETQYF. CDR3 sequence (DNA): TGTGCCAGCAGCTTGAGGGAAGTGGGAGGAGGGAGAGAGACCCAGTACTTC.

The CDR3 nucleotides are TGCGCCAGCAGCTTGGGAGCGGGAGTAAGCTCCTACAATGAGCAGTTCTTC. It translates to CASSLGAGVSSYNEQFF. The V call is TRBV5-1, the J call TRBJ2-1, with 8 positions matching TRBD2. V lost 0 bases, J lost 0 bases, and 5 bases stayed unmatched. This CDR3 spans 17 amino acids. The germline V gene has CDR1 SGHRS and CDR2 YFSETQ.

The genes are TRBV7-9 and TRBJ2-7; D is undetermined. The CDR3 has 12 residues. The germline gives CDR1 SEHNR, CDR2 FQNEAQ (reference sequence). Trimming shortened V by 5 bases and J by 0 bases, and 5 bases separated the two germline ends. The CDR3 sequence: CASSRISYEQYF. The CDR3 coding sequence is TGTGCCAGCAGCCGGATCTCCTACGAGCAGTACTTC.

The rearrangement joins TRBV5-1 to TRBJ1-4; no firm D call. Trimming took 5 bases from V and 7 from J, leaving 15 bases between them. The CDR3 totals 14 residues. The V gene's germline CDR1 is SGHRS and CDR2 YFSETQ. The CDR3 bases are TGCGCCAGCAGATTGCAGGCGGTAGGTGAAAAACTGTTTTTT. Its translation: CASRLQAVGEKLFF.

The chain carries TRBV27 and TRBJ1-5; unclear D gene. V gave up 2 bases and J gave up 4 bases, with 9 bases separating them. Germline CDR1 reads MNHEY; CDR2 reads SMNVEV (reference sequence). The CDR3 covers 14 residues. The DNA for the CDR3 is TGTGCCAGCAGTTTACATGGGCTGAATCAGCCCCAGCATTTT. Encoded protein: CASSLHGLNQPQHF.

This clone was seen just once. This chain joins TRBV7-9 and TRBJ1-2; a possible D gene is TRBD1 (5 bases). The CDR3 is 15 amino acids. Trimming took 6 bases from V and 4 from J, leaving 18 bases between them. The V gene's germline CDR1 is SEHNR and CDR2 FQNEAQ (reference sequence). CDR3 sequence reads: CASSPNPDIVYGYTF. CDR3 nucleotide sequence: TGTGCCAGCAGTCCTAATCCGGACATCGTCTATGGCTACACCTTC. Filled out from reference TRBV7-9 and TRBJ1-2, the complete variable domain reads DTGVSQNPRHKITKRGQNVTFRCDPISEHNRLYWYRQTLGQGPEFLTYFQNEAQLEKSRLLSDRFSAERPKGSFSTLEIQRTEQGDSAMYLCASSPNPDIVYGYTFGSGTRLTVV.

The gene calls are TRBV25-1 and TRBJ1-1; D is undetermined. The CDR3 runs to 14 residues. Trimming shortened V by 2 bases and J by 4 bases, and 11 bases separated the two germline ends. Germline lookup yields CDR1 MGHDK and CDR2 SYGVNS. The CDR3 sequence is CASSEIGEGTEAFF. The CDR3 DNA reads as TGTGCCAGCAGTGAAATTGGCGAGGGCACTGAAGCTTTCTTT.

The V gene is TRBV6-5, the J gene TRBJ2-5, with D possibly called TRBD1 or TRBD2 (7 bases each). Between the trimmed V and J ends, which lost 4 bases and 5 bases, there was a span of 14 bases. The CDR3 has 14 residues. In germline, CDR1 is MNHEY, CDR2 SVGAGI. DNA of the CDR3: TGTGCCAGCAGTTCATACAGGGGAGGGGAGACCCAGTACTTC. This encodes CASSSYRGGETQYF.

The chain is built from TRBV11-2 and TRBJ2-7, with D uncertain. Trimming left V 5 bases short and J 4 bases short, with 15 bases between. From germline, CDR1 is SGHAT and CDR2 FQNNGV. The CDR3 contains 14 residues. The CDR3 region is CASSPLRRNYEQYF. CDR3 nucleotide sequence: TGTGCCAGCAGCCCCCTACGGCGGAATTACGAGCAGTACTTC. Filled out from reference TRBV11-2 and TRBJ2-7, the complete variable domain reads EAGVAQSPRYKIIEKRQSVAFWCNPISGHATLYWYQQILGQGPKLLIQFQNNGVVDDSQLPKDRFSAERLKGVDSTLKIQPAKLEDSAVYLCASSPLRRNYEQYFGPGTRLTVT.

The chain employs TRBV5-1 and TRBJ2-5; 8 nucleotides agree with TRBD2. CDR3 length: 15 residues. V shed 4 bases, J shed 2 bases, and the junction held 7 bases outside the gene matches. Germline values: CDR1 SGHRS, CDR2 YFSETQ. The CDR3 loop is CASSPGTRKQETQYF. CDR3 bases: TGCGCCAGCAGCCCCGGGACTAGAAAACAAGAGACCCAGTACTTC.

A word on this clone: This CDR3 is also generated by other DNA sequences in the sample. The CDR3: CASSYSDRGNNSPLHF. CDR3 DNA sequence: TGTGCCAGCAGTTACTCGGACAGGGGGAATAATTCACCCCTCCACTTT. The rearrangement links TRBV6-5 to TRBJ1-6; 10 bases agree with TRBD1. This CDR3 comprises 16 residues. V lost 0 bases and J lost 5; bases outside the gene matches: 1. Looked up from germline, CDR1 is MNHEY and CDR2 is SVGAGI.

The V and J genes are TRBV28 and TRBJ2-7, with 9 positions matching TRBD1. V lost 6 bases, J lost 4 bases, and 13 bases stayed unmatched. The CDR3 spans 16 residues. Per germline, CDR1 MDHEN and CDR2 SYDVKM. Here the CDR3 reads CASSPTGGWRGYEQYF. CDR3 nucleotide sequence: TGTGCCAGCAGCCCCACAGGGGGCTGGAGGGGTTACGAGCAGTACTTC.